This TCR beta chain came from a study of blood T cell repertoires in COVID-19. Using immunoSEQ multiplex PCR, the repertoire was profiled, and TCRdb retains in-frame clones only, with some absent. The repertoire holds about 120,000 clones, with roughly 85% as singletons. The CDR3 sequence is 17 residues long. V shed 0 bases, J shed 5 bases, and the junction held 12 bases outside the gene matches. Germline V gene sequence: CDR1 SNHLY, CDR2 FYNNEI. Material for sequencing was peripheral blood. The TCR was taken from a man at least 80 years old with active or convalescent COVID-19. The chain uses TRBV2 and TRBJ2-5, with 7 bases identical to TRBD2. The CDR3 sequence is CASSEALGLTLGETQYF. Written as DNA, the CDR3 is TGTGCCAGCAGTGAAGCGCTGGGACTAACTTTAGGCGAGACCCAGTACTTC.